These 2 T cell receptor beta chains came from one sample sequenced in a study of T-cell reconstitution after alpha-beta-depleted transplantation in children listed by TCRdb under 2016. Preparation of the library involved PCR. The sample was run on an Illumina HiSeq 2500. TCR libraries were prepared with molecular barcoding, using unique molecular identifiers to normalize TCRbeta repertoire quantification. The public reads were reprocessed in TCRdb via fastp at Q25 and MiXCR, keeping in-frame beta chains. Each entry merges the rows of one CDR3 protein and shows their most common DNA and genes. Recorded for this sample are approximately 230,000 distinct CDR3 sequences; 24% of them occurred a single time. In total, the top ten clones hold under 5.5% of the sample. The treatment or condition label here, explained by the study, means: allogeneic hematopoietic cell transplantation with graft depleted of TCRalphabeta T cells and CD19 B cells.

The sequenced sample was PBMCs, mostly from graft donor cells, obtained 360 days after TCRalphabeta/CD19-depleted stem cell transplant. The receptors derive from a female patient aged 2-9 years who had a stem cell transplant for congenital amegakaryocytic thrombocytopenia, so the T cells may come from the graft donor.

At least ten counts were recorded for this clonotype. The CDR3 bases are TGCGCCAGCAGCCAAGCCTTACGAAGGACAGGGAAGACCGGGGAGCTGTTTTTT. It specifies CASSQALRRTGKTGELFF. J is TRBJ2-2 and V is TRBV4-1, with 8 positions matching TRBD1. V lost 1 base, J lost 5 bases, and 12 bases stayed unmatched. In germline, CDR1 is MGHRA, CDR2 YSYEKL. This CDR3 comprises 18 residues.

This clonotype was picked up a small number of times. The CDR3: CASSPQGDEQFF. The CDR3 bases are TGCGCCAGCAGTCCACAGGGAGACGAGCAGTTCTTC. The V call is TRBV4-1, the J call TRBJ2-1, with D maybe TRBD1 (6 bases). The germline V gene has CDR1 MGHRA and CDR2 YSYEKL. Trimming left V 6 bases short and J 10 bases short, with 13 bases between. CDR3 size: 12 residues.